This TCR beta chain appears in the sequencing data of a study of blood T cells in healthy people across ages. Study context: Template switching picked up about one barcoded beta molecule for each two T cells. Study conclusions and caveats: Without sorted subsets, naive and antigen-experienced compartments could not be conclusively compared.

V was clipped by 1 base and J by 4 bases, with 8 bases between them. Looked up from germline, CDR1 is SGHVS and CDR2 is FNYEAQ. The CDR3 contains 14 residues. Notes on this clonotype: As yet, its antigen is unknown.

A J-beta primer mix and a sample-barcoded 5' primer were used in a second PCR of about 7 to 11 cycles. A single record per CDR3 protein comes from TCRdb applying MiXCR to the 5' RACE reads. This sample carries 1,800,000 or so distinct CDR3 sequences, 35% to 50% of them seen once, and the ten largest clones take 20% to 25%. The V call is TRBV7-6, the J call TRBJ2-1; perhaps TRBD1 as D (5 bases). The TCR comes from a human donor in good health. Sequenced sample: blood. The CDR3 coding sequence is TGTGCCAGCAGCTTAGTAGGGGAATACAATGAGCAGTTCTTC. It codes for CASSLVGEYNEQFF.